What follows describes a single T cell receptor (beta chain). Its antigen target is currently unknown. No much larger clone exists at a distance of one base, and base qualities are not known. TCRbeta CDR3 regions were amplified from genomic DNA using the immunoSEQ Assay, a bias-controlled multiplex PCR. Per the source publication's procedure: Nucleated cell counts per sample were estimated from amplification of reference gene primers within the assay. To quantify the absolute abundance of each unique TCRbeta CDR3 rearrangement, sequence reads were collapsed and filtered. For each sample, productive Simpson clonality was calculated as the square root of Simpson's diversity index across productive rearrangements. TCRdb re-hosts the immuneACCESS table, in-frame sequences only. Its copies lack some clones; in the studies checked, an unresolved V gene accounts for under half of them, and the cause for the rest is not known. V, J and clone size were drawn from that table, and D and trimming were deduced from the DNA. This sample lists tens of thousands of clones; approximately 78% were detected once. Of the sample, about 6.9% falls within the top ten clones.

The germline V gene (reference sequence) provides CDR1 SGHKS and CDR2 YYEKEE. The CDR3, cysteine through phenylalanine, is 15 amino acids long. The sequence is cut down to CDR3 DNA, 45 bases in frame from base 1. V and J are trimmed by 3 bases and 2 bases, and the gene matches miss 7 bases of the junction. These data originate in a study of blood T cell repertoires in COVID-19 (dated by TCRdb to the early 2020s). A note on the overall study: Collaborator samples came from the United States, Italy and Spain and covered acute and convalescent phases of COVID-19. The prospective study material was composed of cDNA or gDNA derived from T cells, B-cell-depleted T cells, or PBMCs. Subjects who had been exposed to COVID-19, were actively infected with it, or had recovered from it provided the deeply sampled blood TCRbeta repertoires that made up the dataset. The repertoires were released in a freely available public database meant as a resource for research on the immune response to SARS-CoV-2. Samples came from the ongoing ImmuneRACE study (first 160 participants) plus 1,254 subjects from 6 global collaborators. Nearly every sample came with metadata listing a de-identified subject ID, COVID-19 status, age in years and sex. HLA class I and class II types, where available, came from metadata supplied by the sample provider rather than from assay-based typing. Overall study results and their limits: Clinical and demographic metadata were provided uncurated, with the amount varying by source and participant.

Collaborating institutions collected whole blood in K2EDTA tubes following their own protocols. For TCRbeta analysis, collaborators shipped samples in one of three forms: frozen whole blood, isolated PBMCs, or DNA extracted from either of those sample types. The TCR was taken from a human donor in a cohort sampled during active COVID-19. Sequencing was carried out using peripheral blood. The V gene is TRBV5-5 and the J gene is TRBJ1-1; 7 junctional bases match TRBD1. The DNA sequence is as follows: TGTGCCAGCAGCTCCCGGAACAGGGGTAACACTGAAGCTTTCTTT. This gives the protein CASSSRNRGNTEAFF.